This TCR beta chain appears in the sequencing data of a study of T cell changes during pregnancy in multiple sclerosis. Libraries were prepared by immunoSEQ multiplex PCR; TCRdb keeps only in-frame clonotypes and omits some of them. There are around 69,000 clones in the sample; about 92% occur only once, and approximately 1.1% lies in the top ten. The CDR3 runs to 13 residues. Germline-derived CDR1 and CDR2 are MDHEN and SYDVKM. V was trimmed by 8 bases and J by 0 bases, leaving 11 bases between them. This chain uses TRBV28 with TRBJ2-7, with TRBD2 as a possible D gene (6 bases). The sequences come from peripheral blood, collected in the third trimester of pregnancy. The source is a female donor with multiple sclerosis, enrolled in a pregnancy study. CDR3 amino acids: CASCLGSSYEQYF. The CDR3 DNA reads TGTGCCAGCTGCCTCGGGAGCTCCTACGAGCAGTACTTC.